This passage covers 2 T cell receptor beta chains from one sample sequenced in a study of shared T cell receptors in the human thymus. Sequenced by immunoSEQ multiplex PCR; TCRdb stores in-frame clones only, minus some. This table has about 400,000 clones, around 93% appearing once. Input material: thymocytes. Receptors originate from a human donor.

V gene TRBV15 combines with J gene TRBJ2-5; 8 nucleotides line up with TRBD1. This CDR3 spans 15 amino acids. V lost 0 bases to trimming and J lost 3 bases; unmatched junction nucleotides: 3. Germline CDR1 is LNHNV and CDR2 is YYDKDF (reference sequence). The CDR3 DNA reads as TGTGCCACCAGCAGAGAACTGGACAGGGAAGAGACCCAGTACTTC. Its translation: CATSRELDREETQYF.

This chain uses TRBV5-6 with TRBJ2-1, with D perhaps matching TRBD2 (6 bases). The germline gives CDR1 SGHDT, CDR2 YYEEEE. The V gene lost 3 bases and the J gene lost 2 bases, with 15 bases spanning the gap. The CDR3 length is 16 residues. CDR3 loop: CASSCGGKIAYNEQFF. The CDR3 DNA reads as TGTGCCAGCAGCTGCGGCGGGAAAATCGCCTACAATGAGCAGTTCTTC.